This TCR beta chain was sequenced for a study of shared clonotypes between healthy human individuals. Study summary: Contributing individuals were a couple of females and three males aged 18 to 49.

This clone was observed a single time. Other DNA sequences in this specimen translate into the identical CDR3. Every subset had its genomic DNA shared out evenly among several immunoSEQ plates. Some clones are missing from TCRdb's copy, which holds only in-frame ones; the method was immunoSEQ multiplex PCR. The sample gives under 2,000,000 clones, 85% to 95% of which show up once; 1.2% is in the top ten. Naive-designated CD8 cells lacked CD45RO, were positively enriched for CCR7, and omitted terminally differentiated effector memory CD45RA+ cells. From germline, CDR1 is SGHTA and CDR2 FQGNSA. The CDR3 is 15 amino acids. Trimming cost V 1 base and J 1 base; bases outside gene matches: 3.

The rearrangement joins TRBV7-2 to TRBJ2-7, with TRBD2 matching 8 bases. The specimen sequenced was naive CD8+ T cells sorted from blood. This clonotype originated in a man between 18 and 35 years old in good health. The CDR3 coding sequence is TGTGCCAGCAGCTTAGATGGCGGGAGGTCCTACGAGCAGTACTTC. It codes for CASSLDGGRSYEQYF.